These 8 T cell receptor beta chains came from one sample sequenced in a study of beta chain features in type 1 diabetes. Expressed TCRB transcripts were sequenced, since all the RNA that had been isolated was reverse transcribed. The protocol was immunoSEQ multiplex PCR, while the TCRdb copy is restricted to in-frame clones and leaves out a portion. The sample has 41,000 or so clones; approximately 70% are singletons. The antigens these receptors bind are not known. Broader study findings: Type 1 diabetes patients had moderately but significantly shorter TCRB CDR3s in all four CD4+ subsets.

Sequenced sample: Tregs from blood. The receptors were gathered from a man under 40 with type 1 diabetes. Some clones in this sample may be carry-over from other donors' samples.

The chain employs TRBV6-5 and TRBJ1-3, with D tentatively TRBD1 (5 bases). This CDR3 contains 14 residues. The V gene lost 6 bases and the J gene lost 8 bases, with 17 bases spanning the gap. Per germline, CDR1 MNHEY and CDR2 SVGAGI. The chain's CDR3 is CASRPWGEADTIYF. CDR3 nucleotides: TGTGCCAGCAGACCCTGGGGGGAGGCGGACACCATATATTTT.

The V gene is TRBV28, the J gene TRBJ1-4, with D possibly being TRBD1 (6 bases). V lost 2 bases, J lost 7 bases, and 14 bases lay in between. CDR1 MDHEN and CDR2 SYDVKM come from the germline V gene. The CDR3 has 15 residues. CDR3 nucleotides: TGTGCCAGCAGTTTACCGCAGGGGAGGGGTGAAAAACTGTTTTTT. This translates into CASSLPQGRGEKLFF.

The chain recombines TRBV10-2 with TRBJ2-5; D may be TRBD1 (5 bases). There are 12 residues in the CDR3. CDR1 WSHSY and CDR2 SAAADI come from the germline V gene. V lost 5 bases, J lost 5 bases, and 9 bases lay in between. The CDR3 loop reads CASSHPGETQYF. The CDR3 DNA sequence: TGCGCCAGCAGTCACCCAGGGGAGACCCAGTACTTC.

The chain combines TRBV5-5 with TRBJ1-2; D is unclear. The CDR3 runs to 12 residues. The ends were cut back, 0 bases at V and 7 bases at J, with 7 bases in the middle. Per the germline V gene, CDR1 is SGHKS and CDR2 is YYEKEE (reference sequence). This chain's CDR3 is CASSLDEGGYTF. Here the CDR3 DNA reads TGTGCCAGCAGCTTGGACGAGGGTGGCTACACCTTC.

V gene TRBV5-6 combines with J gene TRBJ2-7; 12 nucleotides match TRBD2. CDR1 SGHDT and CDR2 YYEEEE come from the germline V gene. V gave up 3 bases and J gave up 2 bases; unmatched junction bases: 0. There are 14 residues in the CDR3. The DNA for the CDR3 is TGTGCCAGCAGCTCTAGCGGGGGGGCCTACGAGCAGTACTTC. Translation gives CASSSSGGAYEQYF.

The V gene is TRBV12-5, the J gene TRBJ2-5; possible D gene TRBD1, 5 bases. This CDR3 has 19 amino acids. Germline loops: CDR1 LGHNT, CDR2 FRNRAP. V gave up 0 bases and J gave up 1 base, with 21 bases separating them. CDR3 sequence reads: CASGLVRLPGKIIQETQYF. DNA of the CDR3: TGTGCTAGTGGTTTGGTCAGGCTCCCAGGGAAAATCATCCAAGAGACCCAGTACTTC. Supplemented by reference TRBV12-5 and TRBJ2-5, the full variable domain reads DARVTQTPRHKVTEMGQEVTMRCQPILGHNTVFWYRQTMMQGLELLAYFRNRAPLDDSGMPKDRFSAEMPDATLATLKIQPSEPRDSAVYFCASGLVRLPGKIIQETQYFGPGTRLLVL.

J is TRBJ1-1 and V is TRBV4-2; D gene unclear. In germline, CDR1 is LGHNA, CDR2 YNFKEQ. The CDR3 has 13 amino acids. With 2 bases removed from V and 7 bases from J, the gap between germline ends came to 11 bases. The CDR3: CASSQNRGGEAFF. CDR3 nucleotides: TGTGCCAGCAGCCAAAACCGGGGAGGTGAAGCTTTCTTT.

The chain is built from TRBV7-9 and TRBJ1-6; no clear D. Per germline, CDR1 SEHNR and CDR2 FQNEAQ (reference sequence). The CDR3 is 13 residues long. Trimming removed 5 bases at V and 11 bases at J, with 13 bases between. CDR3 sequence (DNA): TGTGCCAGCAGCCCACTGCGAGTTGCACCCCTCCACTTT. It translates to CASSPLRVAPLHF.